The rows below give T cell receptor beta chains drawn from one sample of a study of T cells in Graves' hyperthyroidism and ophthalmopathy. One entry per CDR3 protein, called by TCRdb with MiXCR from the multiplex PCR reads. This sample has around 190,000 distinct CDR3 sequences, with about a sixth found just once. The specimen was blood. Source of these receptors: a woman aged 45 to 65 with Graves' hyperthyroidism. Each CDR3 is given with its conserved first and last residue.

j_call v_call cdr3_aa
TRBJ2-3 TRBV6-4 CASSRLPGVGTDTQYF
TRBJ2-1 TRBV5-1 CASSLARMDSYGRAYNEQLF
. TRBV6-2/TRBV6-3 CASSVNGDAYNEQYF
TRBJ2-2 TRBV6-1 CASSGQGNTGELFF
TRBJ2-1 TRBV20-1 CSAPPLADNEQFF
TRBJ2-7 TRBV19 CASSSRSGSGSYEQYF
TRBJ2-2 TRBV24-1 CATRRGQNTVELFF
TRBJ2-3 TRBV19 CASSISAGGTDTQYF
TRBJ1-2 TRBV6-2/TRBV6-3 CASTLKSWGFRGYTF
TRBJ2-7 TRBV20-1 CSATQGLAVYEQYF
TRBJ1-1 TRBV19 CASSIGVGGNTEAFF
TRBJ2-7 TRBV12-3/TRBV12-4 CASRFSSYEQYF
TRBJ2-5 TRBV20-1 CSARDPMVGETQYF
TRBJ2-1 TRBV7-9 CASSPPTSGVYNEQFF
TRBJ2-5 TRBV5-1 CASSLYSGGGETQYF
TRBJ1-1 TRBV6-1 CASSPRQGSLAFF
TRBJ2-3 TRBV20-1 CSATGTSGSTSTDTQYF
TRBJ2-5 TRBV3-1 CASSHQGAYETQYF
TRBJ2-6 TRBV11-2 CASRQNSGANVLTF
TRBJ2-3 TRBV6-2/TRBV6-3 CASRLRTSGTDTQYF
TRBJ1-1 TRBV18 CASSPPSSGYEAFF
TRBJ2-2 TRBV20-1 CSAPDRGPGGELFF
TRBJ2-3 TRBV5-1 CASSLIGGRAIGPTDTQYF